Shown below are 4 T cell receptor beta chains from a single sample sequenced in a study of T cell repertoires in cytomegalovirus infection. TCRdb redid the calling of the reads with MiXCR, one entry per CDR3 protein. In the table there are about 240,000 distinct CDR3 sequences, about 7% of which are singletons. Sequencing was done on a sample of PBMCs. These receptors all stem from a human donor in good health (CMV status not recorded). Some clones in this sample may be carry-over from other donors' samples.

The sample holds many counts of this clonotype. This sequence joins TRBV28 and TRBJ2-1; TRBD2 aligns across 10 bases. Looked up from germline, CDR1 is MDHEN and CDR2 is SYDVKM. V lost 9 bases to trimming and J lost 8 bases; unmatched junction nucleotides: 13. The CDR3 sequence is 15 residues long. CDR3 amino acids: CASQGPSGGADEQFF. The CDR3 nucleotides read TGTGCCAGTCAAGGGCCCAGCGGGGGGGCAGATGAGCAGTTCTTC.

The sample holds many counts of this clonotype. J is TRBJ2-2 and V is TRBV7-9; 8 bases align to TRBD1. CDR1 and CDR2 from the germline V gene are SEHNR and FQNEAQ (reference sequence). V shed 6 bases, J shed 4 bases, and the junction held 4 bases outside the gene matches. The CDR3 covers 14 residues. The CDR3: CASRGTGFTGELFF. In DNA form, the CDR3 reads TGTGCCAGCAGGGGGACAGGATTCACCGGGGAGCTGTTTTTT.

This clonotype has a count of ten or more. The chain has TRBV10-3 and TRBJ2-2; D not certain. CDR1 is ENHRY and CDR2 is SYGVKD in the germline V gene. CDR3 length: 14 residues. The V and J ends lost 8 bases and 3 bases respectively, with 13 bases between them. As DNA, the CDR3 is TGTGCCATCTCGGGCAAGGCGGACACCGGGGAGCTGTTTTTT. Its translation is CAISGKADTGELFF.

This clonotype was seen repeatedly, ten times or more. V and J are TRBV4-2 and TRBJ2-1; 10 bases align to TRBD2. The CDR3 sequence is 17 residues long. Germline V CDR1 and CDR2: LGHNA, YNFKEQ. V gave up 1 base and J gave up 7 bases; unmatched junction bases: 10. The CDR3, as DNA: TGTGCCAGCAGCCAAGCTGCCCCGGGACTAGCGAGGAATGAGCAGTTCTTC. Protein product: CASSQAAPGLARNEQFF.